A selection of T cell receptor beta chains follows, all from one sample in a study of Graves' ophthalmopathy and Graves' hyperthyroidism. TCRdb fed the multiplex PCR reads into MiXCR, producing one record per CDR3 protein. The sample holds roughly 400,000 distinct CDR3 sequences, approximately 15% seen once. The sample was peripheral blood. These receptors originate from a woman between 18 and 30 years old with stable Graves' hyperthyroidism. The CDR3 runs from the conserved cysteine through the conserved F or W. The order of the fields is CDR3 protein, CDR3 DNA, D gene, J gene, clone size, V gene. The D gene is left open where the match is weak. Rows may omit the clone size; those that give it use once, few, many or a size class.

CASTYSGFHEQYF,TGTGCCAGCACGTATTCCGGATTCCACGAGCAGTACTTC,-,TRBJ2-7,many,TRBV6-5
CASSLIGTGAETQYF,TGTGCCAGCAGTCTCATCGGGACAGGGGCAGAGACCCAGTACTTC,TRBD1,TRBJ2-5,-,TRBV27
CASSKPNSPLHF,TGTGCCAGCAGCAAACCGAATTCACCCCTCCACTTT,-,TRBJ1-6,many,TRBV11-2
CASSSGWTSGEETQYF,TGTGCCAGCAGCTCCGGTTGGACTAGCGGGGAAGAGACCCAGTACTTC,TRBD2,TRBJ2-5,many,TRBV11-3
CASSLEGRGYSPLHF,TGCGCCAGCAGCTTGGAGGGCAGGGGTTATTCACCCCTCCACTTT,-,TRBJ1-6,few,TRBV5-1
CASSVSKGENGYTF,TGTGCCAGCAGTGTCTCTAAGGGGGAGAACGGCTACACCTTC,-,TRBJ1-2,many,TRBV2
CAWSGQTSNQPQHF,TGTGCCTGGAGTGGACAGACTAGCAATCAGCCCCAGCATTTT,-,TRBJ1-5,-,TRBV30
CASSRPGQGVETQYF,TGTGCCAGCAGCCGCCCGGGACAGGGGGTAGAGACCCAGTACTTC,TRBD1,TRBJ2-5,many,TRBV11-1
CASSLVGRNYGYTF,TGTGCCAGCAGCTTGGTGGGACGTAACTATGGCTACACCTTC,-,TRBJ1-2,many,TRBV5-6
CSAKGGGKNIQYF,TGCAGTGCGAAGGGCGGAGGCAAAAACATTCAGTACTTC,-,TRBJ2-4,many,TRBV20-1
CASSPLQGGRTEAFF,TGCGCCAGCAGCCCACTACAGGGCGGGAGGACTGAAGCTTTCTTT,-,TRBJ1-1,-,TRBV5-1
CASSEGTLRGETQYF,TGTGCCAGCAGCGAGGGGACTTTAAGAGGAGAGACCCAGTACTTC,-,TRBJ2-5,few,TRBV9
CASKRSNPANTGELFF,TGTGCCAGCAAGAGATCCAACCCCGCGAACACCGGGGAGCTGTTTTTT,-,TRBJ2-2,many,TRBV6-1
CASSPGRQPISYGYTF,TGTGCCAGCAGCCCGGGAAGACAGCCGATCTCCTATGGCTACACCTTC,-,TRBJ1-2,few,TRBV3-1
CASSNRPSYEQYF,TGTGCCAGCAGCAACAGGCCATCCTACGAGCAGTACTTC,-,TRBJ2-7,many,TRBV6-5
CASSLYGGDTEAFF,TGTGCCAGCAGTTTATACGGGGGTGACACTGAAGCTTTCTTT,-,TRBJ1-1,many,TRBV27
CASSQQGTRGDEQYF,TGTGCCAGCAGCCAACAAGGGACTAGGGGCGACGAGCAGTACTTC,TRBD2,TRBJ2-7,few,TRBV14
CASSPRPPYEQYF,TGTGCCAGCAGTCCACGTCCGCCATACGAGCAGTACTTC,-,TRBJ2-7,many,TRBV7-8
CASSLSRGETQYF,TGTGCCAGCAGCCTTTCCAGGGGAGAGACCCAGTACTTC,-,TRBJ2-5,many,TRBV7-3
CASSPTNRATGELFF,TGTGCCAGCAGCCCCACGAATAGAGCCACCGGGGAGCTGTTTTTT,-,TRBJ2-2,few,TRBV11-3
CASSYSPGTGVESSYEQYF,TGTGCCAGCAGTTACAGTCCCGGGACAGGGGTCGAGAGCTCCTACGAGCAGTACTTC,TRBD1,TRBJ2-7,many,TRBV6-2/TRBV6-3
CSVDGTSDHQETQYF,TGCAGCGTTGATGGGACTAGCGACCACCAAGAGACCCAGTACTTC,TRBD2,TRBJ2-5,-,TRBV29-1
CASSYLQGLEDQPQHF,TGTGCCAGCAGCTACTTACAGGGACTAGAAGATCAGCCCCAGCATTTT,-,TRBJ1-5,many,TRBV7-8
CASSTGPTTEAFF,TGCGCCAGCAGCACCGGGCCCACCACTGAAGCTTTCTTT,-,TRBJ1-1,many,TRBV5-1
CASSPRGTGKSGELFF,TGTGCCAGCAGTCCTCGGGGGACAGGGAAGTCCGGGGAGCTGTTTTTT,TRBD1,TRBJ2-2,many,TRBV6-1
CASSVGEGIHEQYF,TGTGCCAGCAGCGTTGGAGAAGGGATCCACGAGCAGTACTTC,-,TRBJ2-7,many,TRBV9
CASSLPPPGEQYF,TGTGCCAGCAGTTTACCCCCTCCCGGAGAGCAGTACTTC,-,TRBJ2-7,many,TRBV12-3/TRBV12-4
CASSEALVGGSYEQYF,TGTGCCAGCAGTGAAGCGTTAGTGGGGGGCTCCTACGAGCAGTACTTC,-,TRBJ2-7,many,TRBV6-1
CASSWDRGYGYTF,TGTGCCAGCAGCTGGGACAGGGGGTATGGCTACACCTTC,TRBD1,TRBJ1-2,many,TRBV7-9
CASSFPSGGDYEQYF,TGTGCCAGCAGCTTCCCTTCGGGGGGGGATTACGAGCAGTACTTC,TRBD2,TRBJ2-7,many,TRBV11-2
CASKPRDRVREQYF,TGTGCCAGCAAACCCCGGGACAGGGTACGCGAGCAGTACTTC,TRBD1,TRBJ2-7,many,TRBV27
CASSPVRGDQETQYF,TGTGCCAGCAGTCCCGTCCGGGGGGATCAAGAGACCCAGTACTTC,TRBD2,TRBJ2-5,-,TRBV6-2/TRBV6-3
CASGFLGVNTEAFF,TGTGCCAGCGGATTCTTAGGGGTGAACACTGAAGCTTTCTTT,-,TRBJ1-1,many,TRBV12-3/TRBV12-4
CATSDPGGYGYTF,TGTGCCACCAGTGACCCGGGGGGTTATGGCTACACCTTC,-,TRBJ1-2,many,TRBV24-1
CASSGGSDTQYF,TGTGCCAGCAGCGGGGGCTCGGATACGCAGTATTTT,-,TRBJ2-3,-,TRBV11-2
CAWEAENSYNSPLHF,TGTGCCTGGGAGGCAGAAAACTCCTATAATTCACCCCTCCACTTT,-,TRBJ1-6,few,TRBV30
CASGGANTEAFF,TGTGCCTCCGGGGGGGCGAACACTGAAGCTTTCTTT,-,TRBJ1-1,many,TRBV7-9
CATSSGREQFF,TGTGCCACCAGTTCGGGTCGTGAGCAGTTCTTC,-,TRBJ2-1,-,TRBV24-1
CASSKITRGLAKNIQYF,TGTGCCAGCAGCAAAATAACGCGGGGCCTAGCCAAAAACATTCAGTACTTC,-,TRBJ2-4,few,TRBV6-1
CASSSTGFKTEAFF,TGTGCCAGCAGTTCGACAGGGTTTAAGACTGAAGCTTTCTTT,TRBD1,TRBJ1-1,many,TRBV6-5
CASSYGRPAQPQHF,TGTGCCAGCAGTTACGGTAGGCCTGCACAGCCCCAGCATTTT,-,TRBJ1-5,many,TRBV6-2/TRBV6-3
CASSLARLAGGPSSYEQYF,TGTGCCAGCAGCTTAGCGCGACTAGCGGGGGGCCCTAGCTCCTACGAGCAGTACTTC,TRBD2,TRBJ2-7,many,TRBV7-2
CASSYRRGSGNEQFF,TGTGCCAGCAGTTACAGGAGGGGCTCGGGGAATGAGCAGTTCTTC,-,TRBJ2-1,-,TRBV6-2/TRBV6-3
CASSLVPQRNGYTF,TGTGCCAGCAGCTTAGTCCCCCAGCGGAATGGCTACACCTTC,-,TRBJ1-2,many,TRBV7-9
CASSQPPARGVVAGELFF,TGCGCCAGCAGCCAACCCCCGGCGAGGGGGGTAGTGGCCGGGGAGCTGTTTTTT,-,TRBJ2-2,-,TRBV4-1
CASSLVSGRGSYEQYF,TGTGCCAGCAGCTTAGTAAGTGGCCGAGGGTCCTACGAGCAGTACTTC,-,TRBJ2-7,-,TRBV11-2
CASSFPGQGASGNTIYF,TGTGCCAGCAGCTTCCCGGGACAGGGGGCTTCTGGAAACACCATATATTTT,TRBD1,TRBJ1-3,few,TRBV13
CAWSVGGPNYGYTF,TGTGCCTGGAGTGTGGGGGGACCTAACTATGGCTACACCTTC,-,TRBJ1-2,-,TRBV30
CASSLGLAGKGTGELFF,TGTGCCAGCAGCCTGGGACTAGCGGGGAAGGGTACCGGGGAGCTGTTTTTT,TRBD2,TRBJ2-2,-,TRBV12-3/TRBV12-4
CASSDTDRGEAFF,TGTGCCAGCAGTGACACCGACAGGGGGGAAGCTTTCTTT,TRBD1,TRBJ1-1,many,TRBV6-4
CASTRGPAGELFF,TGTGCCAGCACTCGAGGGCCAGCGGGGGAGCTGTTTTTT,-,TRBJ2-2,many,TRBV2
CASSLSGVLYEQYF,TGTGCCAGCAGTTTATCGGGGGTTCTCTACGAGCAGTACTTC,-,TRBJ2-7,-,TRBV28
CASSLESTFQGELFF,TGTGCCAGCAGCTTAGAGTCAACCTTTCAAGGGGAGCTGTTTTTT,-,TRBJ2-2,-,TRBV7-8
CAIRGTDYEQYF,TGTGCCATCAGAGGGACTGACTACGAGCAGTACTTC,-,TRBJ2-7,many,TRBV10-3
CASSLGFRGTEAFF,TGTGCCAGCAGTTTGGGTTTCAGGGGCACTGAAGCTTTCTTT,-,TRBJ1-1,-,TRBV27
CASSRSVWRSYEQYF,TGTGCCAGCAGTAGATCAGTTTGGAGATCCTACGAGCAGTACTTC,-,TRBJ2-7,many,TRBV12-3/TRBV12-4
CASTKQGNYGYTF,TGTGCCAGTACCAAACAGGGGAACTATGGCTACACCTTC,TRBD1,TRBJ1-2,many,TRBV19
CASSPSGGQLLQETQYF,TGTGCCAGCAGCCCCTCGGGGGGCCAGCTCCTACAAGAGACCCAGTACTTC,-,TRBJ2-5,many,TRBV6-1
CASSETWRGETQYF,TGTGCCAGCAGTGAAACCTGGCGAGGGGAGACCCAGTACTTC,-,TRBJ2-5,many,TRBV2
CASRPTPGFPYEQYF,TGTGCCAGCAGACCAACCCCGGGATTCCCCTACGAGCAGTACTTC,-,TRBJ2-7,many,TRBV28